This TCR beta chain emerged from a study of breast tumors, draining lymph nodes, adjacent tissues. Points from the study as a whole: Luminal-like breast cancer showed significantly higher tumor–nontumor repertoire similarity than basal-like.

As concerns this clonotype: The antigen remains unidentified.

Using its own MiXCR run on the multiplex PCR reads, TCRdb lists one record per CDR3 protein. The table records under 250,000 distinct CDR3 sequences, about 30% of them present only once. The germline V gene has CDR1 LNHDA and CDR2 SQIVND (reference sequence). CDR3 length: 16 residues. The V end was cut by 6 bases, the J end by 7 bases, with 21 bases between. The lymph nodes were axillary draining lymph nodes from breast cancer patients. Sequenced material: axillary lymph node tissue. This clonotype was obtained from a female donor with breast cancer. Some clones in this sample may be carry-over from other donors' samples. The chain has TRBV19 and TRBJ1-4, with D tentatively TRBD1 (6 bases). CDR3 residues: CASRTGTEVGTEKLFF. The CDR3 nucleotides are TGTGCCAGTAGGACAGGAACAGAGGTGGGCACTGAAAAACTGTTTTTT.